A single sample is the source of the 30 T cell receptor beta chains below, sequenced in a study of cytomegalovirus exposure and HLA in healthy donors. The PCR contained 60 Vbeta and 13 Jbeta primers. TCRdb keeps only in-frame clones here, not all; method: immunoSEQ multiplex PCR. The table lists tens of thousands of clones, roughly 79% of them singletons. Sequenced material: PBMCs. Receptor source: a man aged 40-55 years in good health and CMV-seronegative.

This clone was recorded only once. The V gene is TRBV7-8, the J gene TRBJ1-6, with 7 bases fitting TRBD1. This CDR3 has 19 residues. Germline CDR1 is SGHVS and CDR2 is FQNEAQ. The trim removed 1 base at V and 4 bases at J, leaving 13 bases unmatched. This CDR3 reads CASSLEGAAPGGYNSPLHF. CDR3 nucleotide sequence: TGTGCCAGCAGCTTAGAGGGGGCAGCCCCCGGGGGTTATAATTCACCCCTCCACTTT.

The chain couples TRBV19 to TRBJ1-1; tentative D call: TRBD1 (5 bases). This CDR3 spans 15 amino acids. Trimming stripped 4 bases from V and 6 bases from J, with 18 bases between. Germline CDR1 and CDR2: LNHDA and SQIVND (reference sequence). The chain's CDR3 is CASSNIGAGRAEAFF. Written as DNA, the CDR3 is TGTGCCAGTAGTAATATCGGGGCGGGAAGGGCTGAAGCTTTCTTT.

The chain combines TRBV27 with TRBJ2-4; D unresolved. CDR3 size: 13 residues. CDR1 MNHEY and CDR2 SMNVEV come from the germline V gene (reference sequence). Trimming stripped 3 bases from V and 1 base from J, with 4 bases between. CDR3 sequence: CASSLSAKNIQYF. The CDR3 nucleotides read TGTGCCAGCAGTTTGAGTGCCAAAAACATTCAGTACTTC.

J is TRBJ1-3 and V is TRBV11-2; the D gene is possibly TRBD1 (5 bases). Trimming removed 3 bases from V and 0 bases from J, with 12 bases in between. This CDR3 region has 16 residues. The germline CDR1 and CDR2 sequences are SGHAT and FQNNGV. The CDR3 loop is CASSFTGSISGNTIYF. CDR3 sequence (DNA): TGTGCCAGCAGCTTTACAGGTTCCATCTCTGGAAACACCATATATTTT.

The chain recombines TRBV14 with TRBJ2-1, with D hard to call. V was clipped by 4 bases and J by 7 bases, with 17 bases between them. Germline-derived CDR1 and CDR2 are SGHDN and FVKESK. The CDR3 loop spans 15 amino acids. In nucleotides, the CDR3 is TGTGCCAGCAGCCCGCACCCTGGAGCGACGAATGAGCAGTTCTTC. It is translated as CASSPHPGATNEQFF.

V usage is TRBV9 and J usage is TRBJ1-1, with 8 positions matching TRBD1. Losses at the gene ends were 7 bases for V and 6 bases for J; bases not matched to a gene: 11. The CDR3 has 14 residues. From germline, CDR1 is SGDLS and CDR2 YYNGEE. The CDR3, as DNA: TGTGCCAGCGGACGGACAGGGAGTATCGCTGAAGCTTTCTTT. As protein: CASGRTGSIAEAFF.

This clone has just a few counts. The J gene is TRBJ1-4, the V gene TRBV19; possible D gene TRBD1, 5 bases. The CDR3 has 13 amino acids. Trimming removed 3 bases at V and 15 bases at J, with 17 bases between. CDR1 LNHDA and CDR2 SQIVND come from the germline V gene (reference sequence). The CDR3 is CASSISAHRGLFF. CDR3 DNA sequence: TGTGCCAGTAGTATTAGCGCCCACCGGGGGTTGTTTTTT.

The chain is built from TRBV5-1 and TRBJ2-3, with 9 bases identical to TRBD1. CDR3 length: 15 amino acids. Germline CDR1 reads SGHRS; CDR2 reads YFSETQ. V lost 0 bases, J lost 5 bases, and 4 bases stayed unmatched. The CDR3, as DNA: TGCGCCAGCAGCTTGGGACAGGGACAGGGAGATACGCAGTATTTT. This encodes CASSLGQGQGDTQYF.

This rearrangement joins TRBV28 to TRBJ1-1; tentatively, D is TRBD1 (5 bases). Germline V gene sequence: CDR1 MDHEN, CDR2 SYDVKM. Trimming took off 3 bases at V and 4 bases at J, with 12 bases between the two ends. CDR3 length: 14 residues. The CDR3 bases are TGTGCCAGCAGTTTGGCCCGGGGGACCACTGAAGCTTTCTTT. Protein: CASSLARGTTEAFF.

The chain has TRBV7-9 and TRBJ2-3; D is undetermined. V lost 5 bases and J 4 bases, leaving 7 bases between the germline ends. Germline-derived CDR1 and CDR2 are SEHNR and FQNEAQ (reference sequence). The CDR3 loop spans 12 amino acids. The CDR3, as DNA: TGTGCCAGCAGCCAGCAGGCAGATACGCAGTATTTT. Translation gives CASSQQADTQYF. Variable domain in full (rest from reference TRBV7-9 and TRBJ2-3): DTGVSQNPRHKITKRGQNVTFRCDPISEHNRLYWYRQTLGQGPEFLTYFQNEAQLEKSRLLSDRFSAERPKGSFSTLEIQRTEQGDSAMYLCASSQQADTQYFGPGTRLTVL.

The chain has TRBV6-1 and TRBJ2-7; 9 nucleotides match TRBD2. The ends lost 4 bases at V and 2 bases at J; junction bases unmatched: 6. Germline V gene data show CDR1 as MNHNS and CDR2 as SASEGT. The CDR3 is 15 residues long. The CDR3 reads CASSVIAGETYEQYF. The DNA for the CDR3 is TGTGCCAGCAGTGTCATAGCGGGAGAGACCTACGAGCAGTACTTC.

The chain has TRBV29-1 and TRBJ2-2, with 13 nucleotides matching TRBD2. This CDR3 has 16 residues. J gave up 4 bases and V 5 bases, and 7 bases lay outside the gene matches. Germline V gene sequence: CDR1 SQVTM, CDR2 ANQGSEA. The CDR3 nucleotides are TGCAGCGTTAGGACTAGCGGGAGCGGCGGCACCGGGGAGCTGTTTTTT. Its translation is CSVRTSGSGGTGELFF.

The chain carries TRBV19 and TRBJ1-1; TRBD1 is a possible D gene (5 bases). This CDR3 is 13 amino acids long. Germline CDR1 LNHDA, CDR2 SQIVND (reference sequence). V lost 0 bases, J lost 5 bases, and 7 bases lay in between. CDR3 amino acids: CASSIDRETEAFF. DNA for the CDR3: TGTGCCAGTAGTATAGACAGGGAAACTGAAGCTTTCTTT.

CDR3 nucleotides: TGTGCCAGCGCTCTACGGGGGGCTAGCACAGATACGCAGTATTTT. Amino acids: CASALRGASTDTQYF. V and J are TRBV19 and TRBJ2-3, with TRBD2 as a possible D gene (7 bases). Germline CDR1 is LNHDA and CDR2 is SQIVND (reference sequence). The ends were cut back, 9 bases at V and 0 bases at J, with 16 bases in the middle. This CDR3 has 15 amino acids.

This rearrangement joins TRBV11-2 to TRBJ2-7; TRBD2 matches 12 bases. CDR1 is SGHAT and CDR2 is FQNNGV in the germline V gene. The CDR3 consists of 16 residues. The V gene end was trimmed by 5 bases and the J gene end by 4 bases; junction bases not matched to a gene: 9. The CDR3 coding sequence is TGTGCCAGCAGCACGGGGACTAGCGGGCTGTTATACGAGCAGTACTTC. This translates into CASSTGTSGLLYEQYF.

This clone was seen only a few times. The chain uses TRBV28 and TRBJ2-3, with D uncertain. Germline loops: CDR1 MDHEN, CDR2 SYDVKM. V was pared by 10 bases and J by 0 bases, with 11 bases between. This CDR3 spans 13 amino acids. CDR3 nucleotide sequence: TGTGCCACCGAACAGTTTAGCACAGATACGCAGTATTTT. It translates to CATEQFSTDTQYF.

The chain carries TRBV19 and TRBJ2-5, with 9 bases lining up with TRBD2. With 5 bases clipped from V and 7 bases from J, the junction kept 8 bases outside the gene matches. Germline assignment: CDR1 LNHDA and CDR2 SQIVND (reference sequence). This CDR3 is 14 amino acids long. The CDR3 sequence: CASSPGLASGTQYF. CDR3 nucleotide sequence: TGTGCCAGTAGTCCGGGACTAGCTTCGGGGACCCAGTACTTC.

The chain is built from TRBV29-1 and TRBJ1-4, with 7 positions matching TRBD1. Looked up from germline, CDR1 is SQVTM and CDR2 is ANQGSEA. CDR3 length equals 14 residues. Trimming removed 5 bases from V and 3 bases from J; junction bases left unmatched: 6. Here the CDR3 DNA reads TGCAGCGTTACACAGCAGGGGGCTAATGAAAAACTGTTTTTT. Translation: CSVTQQGANEKLFF.

This clone has a handful of counts. The chain joins TRBV28 to TRBJ2-1; the match to TRBD2 covers 9 bases. After removal of 5 bases from V and 3 bases from J, the junction contained 8 bases not matched to a gene. The germline V gene encodes CDR1 MDHEN and CDR2 SYDVKM. The CDR3 covers 16 residues. The CDR3 here is CASSGGGRDYYNEQFF. CDR3 nucleotides: TGTGCCAGCAGTGGCGGCGGGAGGGATTACTACAATGAGCAGTTCTTC.

The rearrangement links TRBV19 to TRBJ1-3; 7 nucleotides line up with TRBD1. Trimming removed 4 bases from V and 0 bases from J; junction bases left unmatched: 3. The CDR3 length is 15 residues. In germline, CDR1 is LNHDA, CDR2 SQIVND (reference sequence). CDR3 nucleotide sequence: TGTGCCAGTAGTACCGGGGACAGCTCTGGAAACACCATATATTTT. Its translation is CASSTGDSSGNTIYF.

This sequence joins TRBV18 and TRBJ2-2; no definite D call. The germline V gene has CDR1 KGHSH and CDR2 LQKENI. The CDR3 is 14 residues long. V shed 2 bases and J shed 3 bases, with 7 bases lying between them. CDR3 sequence reads: CASSPSTYTGELFF. In DNA form, the CDR3 reads TGTGCCAGCTCACCAAGTACATACACCGGGGAGCTGTTTTTT.

The CDR3 is CASSYRRQAYEQYF. CDR3 coding DNA: TGTGCCAGCAGTTACCGTAGACAGGCCTACGAGCAGTACTTC. This chain connects TRBV6-5 to TRBJ2-7; weak D call: TRBD1 (6 bases). In germline, CDR1 is MNHEY, CDR2 SVGAGI. The CDR3 is 14 residues long. Deletions cut 2 bases from V and 2 bases from J, with 10 bases between.

The chain employs TRBV2 and TRBJ2-1, with 11 bases fitting TRBD2. Losses at the gene ends were 6 bases for V and 2 bases for J; bases not matched to a gene: 3. The V gene's germline CDR1 is SNHLY and CDR2 FYNNEI. The CDR3 runs 15 residues. The chain's CDR3 is CASRVSGRAYNEQFF. Written as DNA, the CDR3 is TGTGCCAGCAGGGTTAGCGGGAGGGCCTACAATGAGCAGTTCTTC.

V gene TRBV11-1 combines with J gene TRBJ1-1; 9 bases line up with TRBD1. The CDR3 is 15 amino acids. J lost 0 bases, V lost 5 bases, and 4 bases had no gene match. Germline V gives CDR1 SGHAT, CDR2 FQDESV (reference sequence). The DNA for the CDR3 is TGTGCCAGCAGCACGGGGACAGGGATGAACACTGAAGCTTTCTTT. Its protein product is CASSTGTGMNTEAFF.

The chain employs TRBV5-1 and TRBJ2-5; 8 bases agree with TRBD1. J gave up 5 bases and V 6 bases, and 18 bases lay outside the gene matches. CDR1 and CDR2 (germline): SGHRS, YFSETQ. The CDR3 runs to 17 residues. CDR3 protein: CASTLTGGRSRVETQYF. Here the CDR3 DNA reads TGCGCCAGCACCCTAACAGGGGGTAGAAGCAGGGTCGAGACCCAGTACTTC.

This clone turned up a few times. The J gene is TRBJ1-2, the V gene TRBV18; unclear D gene. CDR1 and CDR2 (germline): KGHSH, LQKENI. Trimming pared 6 bases from V and 9 bases from J, leaving 14 bases between. This CDR3 is built from 12 residues. Here the CDR3 reads CASSPGSTSYTF. In DNA, the CDR3 is TGTGCCAGCTCCCCGGGATCCACGAGCTACACCTTC.

The chain employs TRBV2 and TRBJ2-7; the match to TRBD1 covers 8 bases. With 1 base clipped from V and 4 bases from J, the junction kept 6 bases outside the gene matches. This CDR3 has 15 residues. Germline assignment: CDR1 SNHLY and CDR2 FYNNEI. The CDR3 bases are TGTGCCAGCAGTGAAGGGCAGGGGGCCCTGTACGAGCAGTACTTC. It yields the protein CASSEGQGALYEQYF. Combining the CDR3 with reference TRBV2 and TRBJ2-7 gives the whole variable domain EPEVTQTPSHQVTQMGQEVILRCVPISNHLYFYWYRQILGQKVEFLVSFYNNEISEKSEIFDDQFSVERPDGSNFTLKIRSTKLEDSAMYFCASSEGQGALYEQYFGPGTRLTVT.

This chain uses TRBV29-1 with TRBJ1-2, with 8 positions matching TRBD1. The CDR3 runs to 15 residues. Germline loops: CDR1 SQVTM, CDR2 ANQGSEA. V dropped 4 bases and J dropped 3; count of bases not matched to a gene: 10. CDR3 DNA sequence: TGCAGCGTTGCCCGTCCTGGGGGACAGGACTATGGCTACACCTTC. Translating it yields CSVARPGGQDYGYTF.

The table lists this clone with a few counts. The genes are TRBV7-9 and TRBJ2-1, with 8 bases lining up with TRBD1. The trim removed 3 bases at V and 8 bases at J, leaving 3 bases unmatched. CDR3 length equals 13 residues. Per germline, CDR1 SEHNR and CDR2 FQNEAQ (reference sequence). The CDR3 region is CASSFGQGYEQFF. CDR3 bases: TGTGCCAGCAGCTTTGGACAGGGCTATGAGCAGTTCTTC.

V is TRBV9 and J is TRBJ2-3; the D gene is possibly TRBD2 (5 bases). V was trimmed by 2 bases and J by 0 bases, leaving 7 bases between them. Germline CDR1 SGDLS, CDR2 YYNGEE. This CDR3 is 14 amino acids long. The DNA of the CDR3 is TGTGCCAGCAGCGTGAGGGCTAGCACAGATACGCAGTATTTT. It encodes CASSVRASTDTQYF. Combining the CDR3 with reference TRBV9 and TRBJ2-3 gives the whole variable domain DSGVTQTPKHLITATGQRVTLRCSPRSGDLSVYWYQQSLDQGLQFLIQYYNGEERAKGNILERFSAQQFPDLHSELNLSSLELGDSALYFCASSVRASTDTQYFGPGTRLTVL.